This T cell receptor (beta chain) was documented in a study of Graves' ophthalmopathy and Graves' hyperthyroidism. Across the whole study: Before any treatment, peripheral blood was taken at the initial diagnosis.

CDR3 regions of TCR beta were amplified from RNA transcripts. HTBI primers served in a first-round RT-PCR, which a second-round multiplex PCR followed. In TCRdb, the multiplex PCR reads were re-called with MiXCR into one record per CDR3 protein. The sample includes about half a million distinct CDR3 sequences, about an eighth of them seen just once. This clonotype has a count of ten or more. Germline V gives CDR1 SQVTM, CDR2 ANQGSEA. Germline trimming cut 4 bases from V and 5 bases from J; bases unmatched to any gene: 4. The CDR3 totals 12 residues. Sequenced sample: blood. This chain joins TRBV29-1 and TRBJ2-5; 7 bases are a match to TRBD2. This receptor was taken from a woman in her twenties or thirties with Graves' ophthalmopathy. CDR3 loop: CSVASGKETQYF. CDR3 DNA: TGCAGCGTTGCCAGCGGGAAGGAGACCCAGTACTTC.